The rows below give T cell receptor beta chains drawn from one sample of a study of early T cells in non-severe SARS-CoV-2 infection. Via MiXCR, TCRdb re-called the 5' RACE reads, giving one row per CDR3 protein. The sample contains 45,000 to 55,000 distinct CDR3 sequences, 7.7% of which appear only once. The specimen was whole blood. These receptors all stem from an adult who was a healthcare worker with PCR-confirmed SARS-CoV-2 infection or an uninfected control (not recorded which). CDR3s include the opening cysteine and the closing phenylalanine or tryptophan. The D gene is left open where the match is weak. Only part of the rows carry a size: once, few, many, or a class if the clone is expanded.

clone_size	d_call	v_call	j_call	cdr3_nt	cdr3_aa
many	TRBD1	TRBV29-1	TRBJ2-7	TGCAGCGCCGGACCCGGGACAGTCTACGAGCAGTACTTC	CSAGPGTVYEQYF
NA	NA	TRBV27	TRBJ1-5	TGTGCCAGCAGTTTAGTTAGCAATCAGCCCCAGCATTTT	CASSLVSNQPQHF
few	TRBD1	TRBV7-9	TRBJ1-3	TGTGCCAGCAGCCGACCGGACAGGGGCATGAACTCTGGAAACACCATATATTTT	CASSRPDRGMNSGNTIYF
few	TRBD1	TRBV6-1	TRBJ2-6	TGTGCCACCTCTCCAGGGGGAAGTGGGGCCAACGTCCTGACTTTC	CATSPGGSGANVLTF
NA	TRBD1	TRBV29-1	TRBJ2-2	TGCAGCGCGACAGGGGATCACACCGGGGAGCTGTTTTTT	CSATGDHTGELFF
medium-sized	TRBD1	TRBV6-2/TRBV6-3	TRBJ1-6	TGTGCCAGCAAGAATACAGGGGATTATTCACCCCTCCACTTT	CASKNTGDYSPLHF
NA	NA	TRBV11-2	TRBJ2-7	TGTGCCAGCAGCTTAGTAAGGCTACCTAGGGAGCAGTACTTC	CASSLVRLPREQYF
NA	NA	TRBV7-9	TRBJ2-3	TGTGCCAGCAGCTTTAGCTGGGATACGCAGTATTTT	CASSFSWDTQYF
many	NA	TRBV20-1	TRBJ2-7	TGCAGTGCTAGAGATGCGGGTCAACAAACCTACGAGCAGTACTTC	CSARDAGQQTYEQYF
few	NA	TRBV3-1	TRBJ1-4	TGTGCCAGCAGCCAAGGAGGGTACGGTGAAAAACTGTTTTTT	CASSQGGYGEKLFF
many	NA	TRBV29-1	TRBJ1-2	TGCAGCGTTGAAGAGGCAGGGAGGTATGGCTACACCTTC	CSVEEAGRYGYTF
many	TRBD1	TRBV7-9	TRBJ1-5	TGTGCCAGCAGCTTGTCCGGGACAGGGCCATATCAGCCCCAGCATTTT	CASSLSGTGPYQPQHF
many	NA	TRBV6-1	TRBJ1-1	TGTGCCAGCAGTGAAGCGAGGCAGGGAACTGAAGCTTTCTTT	CASSEARQGTEAFF
few	NA	TRBV12-3/TRBV12-4	TRBJ2-6	TGTGCCAGCAGTTTAGCTGGGGCCAACGTCCTGACTTTC	CASSLAGANVLTF
NA	NA	TRBV20-1	TRBJ1-1	TGCAGTGCCGCAGGGGACACTGAAGCTTTCTTT	CSAAGDTEAFF
many	NA	TRBV6-4	TRBJ2-2	TGTGCCAGCAAAGAAGGGCAGAACACCGGGGAGCTGTTTTTT	CASKEGQNTGELFF
NA	NA	TRBV4-3	TRBJ2-1	TGCGCCAGCAGCCAAGATCCCGGGGACTCCGATGAGCAGTTCTTC	CASSQDPGDSDEQFF
many	NA	TRBV3-1	TRBJ2-2	TGTGCCAGCAGCCAAGGGGTTTACGGGACCGGGGAGCTGTTTTTT	CASSQGVYGTGELFF
NA	NA	TRBV5-5	TRBJ1-1	TGTGCCTGCAGCTTGTTTGATCAGGACACTGAAGCTTTCTTT	CACSLFDQDTEAFF
many	NA	TRBV4-3	TRBJ2-2	TGCGCCAGCAGCCCCCTTGACAGGCCTTACACCGGGGAGCTGTTTTTT	CASSPLDRPYTGELFF
few	NA	TRBV12-3/TRBV12-4	TRBJ1-1	TGTGCCAGCAGCTTCCGGGGAACTGAAGCTTTCTTT	CASSFRGTEAFF
NA	TRBD1	TRBV5-1	TRBJ1-3	TGCGCCAGCACCCGGGACAGCATCTCTGGAAACACCATATATTTT	CASTRDSISGNTIYF
many	NA	TRBV5-1	TRBJ1-1	TGCGCCAGCAGCTGGGCGGCTCTCGGCACTGAAGCTTTCTTT	CASSWAALGTEAFF
many	NA	TRBV28	TRBJ2-7	TGTGCCAGCAGTTTAGATCAACTGAAGTACTTC	CASSLDQLKYF
many	TRBD1	TRBV30	TRBJ1-5	TGTGCCTGGAGCGGACAGGGATATCAGCCCCAGCATTTT	CAWSGQGYQPQHF
NA	NA	TRBV5-6	TRBJ2-2	TGTGCCAGCAGCTCCACCCTTATCGGGGAGCTGTTTTTT	CASSSTLIGELFF
many	NA	TRBV5-7	TRBJ2-2	TGTGCCAGCAGCTTGCGAGTGAACACCGGGGAGCTGTTTTTT	CASSLRVNTGELFF